This TCR beta chain originates from a study of blood T cell repertoires in COVID-19. TCRdb's copy holds only in-frame clones and misses some; the assay was immunoSEQ multiplex PCR. Of a few hundred thousand clones listed, 85% are singletons. J was trimmed by 5 bases and V by 4 bases; bases with no gene match: 19. The CDR3 covers 18 residues. Germline V lookup: CDR1 SGHTA, CDR2 FQGTGA. The sequence was obtained from a young woman with acute or convalescent COVID-19. Specimen: peripheral blood. This chain links TRBV7-3 with TRBJ2-7; 8 bases are shared with TRBD2. The DNA for the CDR3 is TGTGCCAGCAGCTCCGGACCGATCAGCGGGAGATTCTGGAACGAGCAGTACTTC. It encodes CASSSGPISGRFWNEQYF.